The next 11 T cell receptor beta chains were all read from a single sample in a study of shared clonotypes between healthy human individuals. Profiled with immunoSEQ multiplex PCR; TCRdb holds only in-frame clones, not every one. The repertoire holds hundreds of thousands of clones, with roughly 95% as singletons. The naive CD8 population came from CD45RO-negative cells selected for CCR7, without terminally differentiated effector memory CD45RA+ cells. Specimen: naive CD8+ T cells sorted from blood. The receptor source for this set is a woman aged 30 to 39 in good health.

The V call is TRBV28, the J call TRBJ1-5; D is ambiguous. The germline gives CDR1 MDHEN, CDR2 SYDVKM. The CDR3 consists of 17 residues. The V and J ends lost 1 base and 2 bases respectively, with 15 bases between them. The CDR3 loop is CASSLLSPNHGNQPQHF. The CDR3 DNA reads as TGTGCCAGCAGTTTATTATCCCCGAATCATGGCAATCAGCCCCAGCATTTT.

The rearrangement links TRBV28 to TRBJ2-3; the D gene is possibly TRBD1 (6 bases). The length of the CDR3 is 16 residues. The germline CDR1 and CDR2 sequences are MDHEN and SYDVKM. The V gene lost 5 bases and the J gene lost 5 bases, with 20 bases spanning the gap. The CDR3 DNA follows: TGTGCCAGCAGTGCGCCCCTACAGGGTACAGGAGATACGCAGTATTTT. This gives the protein CASSAPLQGTGDTQYF.

This clone was seen once. The CDR3 DNA is TGCAGTGCTGTAAACTACGAGCAGTACTTC. Amino acids: CSAVNYEQYF. The gene calls are TRBV20-1 and TRBJ2-7; no clear D gene. V was cut by 5 bases and J by 3 bases, with 5 bases left in between. Germline V gives CDR1 DFQATT, CDR2 SNEGSKA (reference sequence). This CDR3 spans 10 amino acids.

The chain's CDR3 is CASSLDGDYGYTF. DNA for the CDR3: TGTGCCAGCAGTTTGGACGGCGATTATGGCTACACCTTC. The chain is built from TRBV27 and TRBJ1-2, with unresolved D. The V gene's germline CDR1 is MNHEY and CDR2 SMNVEV (reference sequence). The CDR3 contains 13 residues. V was shortened by 3 bases and J by 5 bases, with 10 bases between the two germline ends.

This clone has only a few counts. The chain employs TRBV6-5 and TRBJ1-2, with TRBD1 identical over 9 bases. Germline loops: CDR1 MNHEY, CDR2 SVGAGI. The CDR3 totals 14 residues. Unmatched junction bases numbered 4, after V lost 2 bases and J lost 6 bases. The CDR3 region is CASSYLGTGNGYTF. As DNA, the CDR3 is TGTGCCAGCAGTTACCTCGGGACAGGGAATGGCTACACCTTC.

The chain is built from TRBV28 and TRBJ2-7; D is unresolved. CDR3 length: 14 residues. Trimming removed 2 bases from V and 4 bases from J, with 12 bases in between. CDR1 is MDHEN, CDR2 SYDVKM, per germline. The CDR3 nucleotides read TGTGCCAGCAGTTTAAGACTGATACGGTACGAGCAGTACTTC. Its protein is CASSLRLIRYEQYF.

The V gene is TRBV19, the J gene TRBJ2-6; unclear D gene. Germline assignment: CDR1 LNHDA and CDR2 SQIVND (reference sequence). The V end was cut by 6 bases, the J end by 0 bases, with 3 bases between. The CDR3 covers 13 residues. CDR3 nucleotides: TGTGCCAGTAGACCCTCTGGGGCCAACGTCCTGACTTTC. It yields the protein CASRPSGANVLTF.

The chain carries TRBV29-1 and TRBJ2-5; D not resolved. The J call may be faulty, since TRBJ2-7 better matches the DNA end. The germline V gene encodes CDR1 SQVTM and CDR2 ANQGSEA. The CDR3 has 13 residues. The DNA of the CDR3 is TGCAGCGCCACTTCCCCACGAGTCTACGAGCAGTACTTC. Amino acids: CSATSPRVYEQYF.

The chain carries TRBV19 and TRBJ1-5; 7 bases agree with TRBD1. The V segment lost 6 bases and the J segment 0 bases; nucleotides outside the gene matches: 14. The CDR3 consists of 18 residues. In germline, CDR1 is LNHDA, CDR2 SQIVND (reference sequence). The CDR3 loop is CASSDEKGAYHSNQPQHF. CDR3 DNA sequence: TGTGCCAGTAGCGATGAGAAGGGGGCGTACCATAGCAATCAGCCCCAGCATTTT.

The V gene is TRBV5-1, the J gene TRBJ2-5; D might be TRBD2 (6 bases). The J call may be faulty, since TRBJ2-7 better matches the DNA end. The CDR3 covers 16 residues. CDR1 and CDR2 from the germline V gene are SGHRS and YFSETQ. The CDR3 DNA reads TGCGCCAGCAGCTTGGTAATCGCGGGATCATCCTACGAGCAGTACTTC. This encodes CASSLVIAGSSYEQYF.

As concerns this clone: In the same sample, other DNA sequences code for this CDR3. The chain is built from TRBV13 and TRBJ2-7; 8 nucleotides match TRBD2. Germline values: CDR1 PRHDT, CDR2 FYEKMQ (reference sequence). The CDR3 sequence is 14 residues long. Unmatched junction bases numbered 2, after V lost 4 bases and J lost 0 bases. Here the CDR3 DNA reads TGTGCCAGCAGCTCCGGGACTAGCTCCTACGAGCAGTACTTC. Amino acids: CASSSGTSSYEQYF.